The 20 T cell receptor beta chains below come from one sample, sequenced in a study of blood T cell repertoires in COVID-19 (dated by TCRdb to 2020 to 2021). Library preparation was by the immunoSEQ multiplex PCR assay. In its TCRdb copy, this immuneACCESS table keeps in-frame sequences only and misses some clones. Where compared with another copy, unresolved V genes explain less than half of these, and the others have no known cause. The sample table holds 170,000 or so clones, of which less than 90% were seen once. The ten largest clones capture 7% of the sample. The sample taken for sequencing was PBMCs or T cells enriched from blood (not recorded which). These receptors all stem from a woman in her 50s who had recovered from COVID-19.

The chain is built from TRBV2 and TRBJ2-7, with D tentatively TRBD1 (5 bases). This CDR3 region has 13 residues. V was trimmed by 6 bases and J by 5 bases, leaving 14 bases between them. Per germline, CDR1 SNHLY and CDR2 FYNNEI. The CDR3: CASRADSHNEQYF. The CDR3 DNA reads TGTGCCAGCAGGGCCGACAGTCATAACGAGCAGTACTTC. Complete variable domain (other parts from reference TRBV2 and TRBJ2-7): EPEVTQTPSHQVTQMGQEVILRCVPISNHLYFYWYRQILGQKVEFLVSFYNNEISEKSEIFDDQFSVERPDGSNFTLKIRSTKLEDSAMYFCASRADSHNEQYFGPGTRLTVT.

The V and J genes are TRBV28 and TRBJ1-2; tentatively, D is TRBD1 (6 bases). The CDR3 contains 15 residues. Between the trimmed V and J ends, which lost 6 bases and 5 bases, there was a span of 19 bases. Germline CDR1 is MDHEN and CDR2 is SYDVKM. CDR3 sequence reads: CASRPTGTGSYGYTF. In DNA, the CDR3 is TGTGCCAGCAGACCCACAGGGACCGGCTCGTATGGCTACACCTTC.

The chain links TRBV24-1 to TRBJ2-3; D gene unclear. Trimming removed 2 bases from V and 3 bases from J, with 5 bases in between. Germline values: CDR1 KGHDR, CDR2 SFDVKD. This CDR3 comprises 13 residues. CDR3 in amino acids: CATSDSQTDTQYF. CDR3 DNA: TGTGCCACCAGTGATTCCCAAACAGATACGCAGTATTTT.

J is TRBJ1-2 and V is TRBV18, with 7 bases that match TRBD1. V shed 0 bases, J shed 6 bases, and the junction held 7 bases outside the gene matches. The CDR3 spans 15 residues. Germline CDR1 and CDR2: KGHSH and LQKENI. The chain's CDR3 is CASSPPGQVNDGYTF. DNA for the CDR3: TGTGCCAGCTCACCACCTGGACAGGTGAATGATGGCTACACCTTC.

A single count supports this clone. The CDR3, as DNA: TGTGCCAGCAGCCCGGACAGGGGGCGGACCGGGGAGCTGTTTTTT. It encodes CASSPDRGRTGELFF. The V and J genes are TRBV2 and TRBJ2-2; 11 bases fit TRBD1. V was clipped by 6 bases and J by 5 bases; unmatched bases: 5. This CDR3 contains 15 residues. From germline, CDR1 is SNHLY and CDR2 FYNNEI.

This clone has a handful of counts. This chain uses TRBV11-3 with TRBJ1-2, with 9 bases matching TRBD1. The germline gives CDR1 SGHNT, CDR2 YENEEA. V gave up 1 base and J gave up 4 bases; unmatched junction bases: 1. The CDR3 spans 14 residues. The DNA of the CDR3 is TGTGCCAGCAGCTTAGCGACAGGGGGCTATGGCTACACCTTC. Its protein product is CASSLATGGYGYTF.

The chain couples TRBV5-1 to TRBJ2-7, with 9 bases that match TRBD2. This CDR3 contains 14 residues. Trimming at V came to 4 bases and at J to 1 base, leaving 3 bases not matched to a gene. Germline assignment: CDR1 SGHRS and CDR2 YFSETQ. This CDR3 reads CASSPSGTSYEQYF. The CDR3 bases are TGCGCCAGCAGCCCTAGCGGGACTTCCTACGAGCAGTACTTC.

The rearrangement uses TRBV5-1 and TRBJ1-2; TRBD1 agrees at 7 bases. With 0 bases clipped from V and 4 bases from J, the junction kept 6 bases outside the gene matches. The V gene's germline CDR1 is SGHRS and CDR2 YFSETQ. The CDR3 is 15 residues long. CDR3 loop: CASSLASRGAYGYTF. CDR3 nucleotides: TGCGCCAGCAGCTTGGCCAGCAGGGGGGCCTATGGCTACACCTTC.

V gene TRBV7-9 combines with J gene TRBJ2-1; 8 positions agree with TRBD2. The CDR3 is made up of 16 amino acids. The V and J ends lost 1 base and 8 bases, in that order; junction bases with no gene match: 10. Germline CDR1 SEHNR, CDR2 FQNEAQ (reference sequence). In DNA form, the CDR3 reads TGTGCCAGCAGCTTAGACCGGGGGGGAGGGACGGATGAGCAGTTCTTC. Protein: CASSLDRGGGTDEQFF.

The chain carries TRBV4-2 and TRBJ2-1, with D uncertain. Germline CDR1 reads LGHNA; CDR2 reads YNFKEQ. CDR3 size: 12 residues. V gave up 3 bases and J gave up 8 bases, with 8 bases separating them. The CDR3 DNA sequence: TGTGCCAGCAGCCAGTTGAGCGATGAGCAGTTCTTC. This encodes CASSQLSDEQFF.

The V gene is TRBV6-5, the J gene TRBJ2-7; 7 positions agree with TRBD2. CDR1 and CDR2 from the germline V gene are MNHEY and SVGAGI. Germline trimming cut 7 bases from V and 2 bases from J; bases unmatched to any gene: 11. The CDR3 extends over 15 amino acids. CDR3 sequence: CASTSGGGETYEQYF. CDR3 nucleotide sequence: TGTGCCAGCACGTCTGGCGGGGGTGAAACCTACGAGCAGTACTTC.

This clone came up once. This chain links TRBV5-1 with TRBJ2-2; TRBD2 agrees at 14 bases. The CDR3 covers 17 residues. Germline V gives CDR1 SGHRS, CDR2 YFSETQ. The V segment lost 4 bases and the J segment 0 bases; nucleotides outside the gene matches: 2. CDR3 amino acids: CASSPTSGRANTGELFF. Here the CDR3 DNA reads TGCGCCAGCAGCCCGACTAGCGGGAGGGCGAACACCGGGGAGCTGTTTTTT.

CDR3 residues: CASSHSRTGPTYEQYF. CDR3 sequence (DNA): TGTGCCAGCAGCCACTCCCGGACAGGGCCTACCTACGAGCAGTACTTC. The chain is built from TRBV4-2 and TRBJ2-7; 8 bases line up with TRBD1. Germline assignment: CDR1 LGHNA and CDR2 YNFKEQ. This CDR3 is 16 amino acids long. Losses at the gene ends were 3 bases for V and 2 bases for J; bases not matched to a gene: 9.

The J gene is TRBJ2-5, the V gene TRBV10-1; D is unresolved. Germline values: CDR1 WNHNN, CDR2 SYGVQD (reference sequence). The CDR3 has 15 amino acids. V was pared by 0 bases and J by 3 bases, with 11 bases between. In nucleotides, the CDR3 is TGCGCCAGCAGTGAGTCGCGAGGTCGTGAAGAGACCCAGTACTTC. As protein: CASSESRGREETQYF.

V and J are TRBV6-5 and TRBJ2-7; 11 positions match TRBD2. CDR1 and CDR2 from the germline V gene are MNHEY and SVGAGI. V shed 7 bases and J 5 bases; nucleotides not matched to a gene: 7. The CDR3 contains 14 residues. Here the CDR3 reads CASNAGTSGHEQYF. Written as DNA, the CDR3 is TGTGCCAGCAATGCCGGGACTAGCGGCCACGAGCAGTACTTC.

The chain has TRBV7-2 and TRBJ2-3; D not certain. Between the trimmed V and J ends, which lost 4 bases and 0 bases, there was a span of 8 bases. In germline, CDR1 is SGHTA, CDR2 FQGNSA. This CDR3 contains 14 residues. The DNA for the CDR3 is TGTGCCAGCAGCTCGACTTCTAGCACAGATACGCAGTATTTT. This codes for CASSSTSSTDTQYF.

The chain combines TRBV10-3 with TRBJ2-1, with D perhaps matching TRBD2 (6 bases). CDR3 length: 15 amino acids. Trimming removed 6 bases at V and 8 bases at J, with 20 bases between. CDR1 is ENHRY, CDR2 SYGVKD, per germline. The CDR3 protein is CAISGGPPQFDEQFF. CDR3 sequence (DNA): TGTGCCATCAGCGGGGGACCACCCCAGTTTGATGAGCAGTTCTTC.

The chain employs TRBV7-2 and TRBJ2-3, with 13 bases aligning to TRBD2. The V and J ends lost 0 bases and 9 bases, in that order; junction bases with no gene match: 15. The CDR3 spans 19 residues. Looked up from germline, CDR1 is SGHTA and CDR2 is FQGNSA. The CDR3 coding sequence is TGTGCCAGCAGCTTAGCAAGGGTTGGGACTAGCGGGGTACTTGGGACGCAGTATTTT. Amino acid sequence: CASSLARVGTSGVLGTQYF.

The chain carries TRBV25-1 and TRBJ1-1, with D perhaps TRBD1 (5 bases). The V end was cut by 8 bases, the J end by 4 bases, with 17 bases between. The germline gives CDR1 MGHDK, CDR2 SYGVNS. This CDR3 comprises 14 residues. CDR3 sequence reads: CASSRGVGPTEAFF. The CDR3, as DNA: TGTGCCAGCTCCCGGGGGGTAGGACCCACTGAAGCTTTCTTT.

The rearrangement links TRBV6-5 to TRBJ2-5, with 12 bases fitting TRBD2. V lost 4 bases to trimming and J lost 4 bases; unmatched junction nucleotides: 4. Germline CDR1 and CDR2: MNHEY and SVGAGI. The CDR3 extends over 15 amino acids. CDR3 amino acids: CASSFLAGGSETQYF. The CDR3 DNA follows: TGTGCCAGCAGTTTCCTAGCGGGAGGGTCAGAGACCCAGTACTTC.